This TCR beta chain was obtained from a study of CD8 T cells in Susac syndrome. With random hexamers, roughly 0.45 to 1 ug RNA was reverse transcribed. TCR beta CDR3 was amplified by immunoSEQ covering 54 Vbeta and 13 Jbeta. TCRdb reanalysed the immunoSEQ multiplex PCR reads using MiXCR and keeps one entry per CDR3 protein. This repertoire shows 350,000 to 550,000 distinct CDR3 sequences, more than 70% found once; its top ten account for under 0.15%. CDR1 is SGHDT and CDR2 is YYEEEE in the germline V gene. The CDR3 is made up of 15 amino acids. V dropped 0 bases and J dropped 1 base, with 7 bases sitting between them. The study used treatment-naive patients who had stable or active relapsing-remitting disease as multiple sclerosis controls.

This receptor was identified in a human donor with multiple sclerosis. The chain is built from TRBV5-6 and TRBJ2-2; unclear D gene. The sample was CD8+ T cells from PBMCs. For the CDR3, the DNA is TGTGCCAGCAGCTTGGCTGGGATGAACACCGGGGAGCTGTTTTTT. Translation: CASSLAGMNTGELFF.